This T cell receptor (beta chain) was retrieved from a study of CD8+CD57+ T cells in acquired aplastic anemia. Study background: An average of roughly 2.9 ug of DNA was obtained from sorted CD4+ and CD8+ cells.

The TCR beta profiling, which covered VDJ combination and CDR3 sequence, was carried out using genomic DNA as the template. One entry per CDR3 protein, called by TCRdb with MiXCR from the reads. The table lists under 500,000 distinct CDR3 sequences, over 25% of them singletons. For sequencing, patients were chosen who had shown expansion of CD8+CD57+ cells by flow cytometry. The V and J ends lost 2 bases and 6 bases respectively, with 17 bases between them. Germline-derived CDR1 and CDR2 are MGHRA and YSYEKL. The CDR3 is 15 residues long. The chain joins TRBV4-1 to TRBJ2-7; D not resolved. This TCR came from a human donor with aplastic anemia. The sequencing input was sorted CD4+, CD8+, or CD8+CD57+ T cells (not recorded which) from PBMCs. The CDR3 DNA follows: TGCGCCAGCAGCCAACCCCCGGTGGCTAGTCGCGAGCAGTACTTC. The encoded protein is CASSQPPVASREQYF.